This TCR beta chain was captured by sequencing in a study of OX40 agonist ivuxolimab in advanced cancers. For context, the study as a whole: The costimulatory receptor OX40 (CD134) was targeted by ivuxolimab, a fully human IgG2 agonistic monoclonal antibody. Intravenous ivuxolimab was administered to patients every 2 weeks at six dose levels: 0.01, 0.1, 0.3, 1.5, 3 and 10 mg/kg. Among the 52 dose-escalation patients, roughly 20 had hepatocellular carcinoma, roughly 15 melanoma, 9 renal cell carcinoma and 9 head and neck cancer. In the dose-escalation cohort, 82.7% of patients were male, and the mean age was around 60 years with a range of roughly 20 to 80. Patients were allowed to have had prior anti-PD-1, anti-PD-L1 or anti-CTLA-4 therapy, and 30% to 40% of the dose-escalation patients had been treated with checkpoint inhibitors. Three dose-escalation patients achieved partial responses, one with hepatocellular carcinoma and two with cutaneous melanoma. The purpose of peripheral TCRbeta sequencing was to test whether ivuxolimab changed TCR sequence diversity and led to clonal T-cell expansion. The monotherapy dose-escalation portion (N = 52 patients) of the phase I ivuxolimab trial is reported in the paper.

Ends trimmed: V by 0 bases, J by 2 bases; bases unmatched to a gene: 9. Taken from cysteine to phenylalanine, the CDR3 has 17 residues. Only the CDR3 region is kept as DNA, spanning 51 bases read in frame from base 1. The germline V gene sets CDR1 to SGHDT and CDR2 to YYEEEE. For sequencing of the TCRbeta CDR3 region, genomic DNA was extracted from the sorted cells. The immunoSEQ Assay was used to sequence the TCRbeta CDR3 regions. This immuneACCESS table, as held by TCRdb, lists in-frame sequences with V and J called but not all clones. Of the missing ones, under half trace to an unresolved V gene in checked studies; the others have no known cause. Here the sample has tens of thousands of clones; roughly 80% occur a single time. Approximately 4.6% of the sample lies in the top ten. Turning to this clone: The specificity of this receptor is unknown. No quality values exist for individual bases; no much larger clone is one base distant.

Patients with autoimmune disease history or receiving systemic immunosuppression were excluded from the trial. Peripheral blood for TCR sequencing was collected from all dose cohorts at baseline, on cycle 4 day 1, and on cycle 7 day 1. The samples were drawn from a first-in-human, open-label, multicenter phase I dose-escalation trial of ivuxolimab. The trial enrolled adults with locally advanced or metastatic head and neck squamous cell, hepatocellular, melanoma or renal cell carcinoma. CD4+ and CD8+ T cells were sorted separately from peripheral blood before TCR sequencing. Paper-wide results and their limitations: Antigen specificity was not determined for the clonally expanded peripheral T cells. After ivuxolimab, CD8+ T cells had more expanded clones than CD4+ T cells on average. Clonal expansion of both CD4+ and CD8+ blood T cells was observed from baseline to week 6 at doses 0.1 to 3.0 mg/kg. Low levels of normalized T-cell clonal expansion were also seen in some patients who did not respond. In partial responders in the 0.1-3.0 mg/kg groups, normalized peripheral clonal expansion was found to be among the lowest, especially among CD8+ T cells.

This clonotype was sampled from an adult with an advanced solid tumor such as melanoma, head and neck, liver or kidney cancer. This chain joins TRBV5-6 to TRBJ1-2; 8 central nucleotides agree with TRBD1. The sequenced sample was CD4+ or CD8+ T cells sorted from blood, obtained in a trial of the OX40 agonist ivuxolimab. The nucleotide sequence reads as follows: TGTGCCAGCAGCTTGGATTTGCGGGACAGGAGAAACTATGGCTACACCTTC. It codes for CASSLDLRDRRNYGYTF.